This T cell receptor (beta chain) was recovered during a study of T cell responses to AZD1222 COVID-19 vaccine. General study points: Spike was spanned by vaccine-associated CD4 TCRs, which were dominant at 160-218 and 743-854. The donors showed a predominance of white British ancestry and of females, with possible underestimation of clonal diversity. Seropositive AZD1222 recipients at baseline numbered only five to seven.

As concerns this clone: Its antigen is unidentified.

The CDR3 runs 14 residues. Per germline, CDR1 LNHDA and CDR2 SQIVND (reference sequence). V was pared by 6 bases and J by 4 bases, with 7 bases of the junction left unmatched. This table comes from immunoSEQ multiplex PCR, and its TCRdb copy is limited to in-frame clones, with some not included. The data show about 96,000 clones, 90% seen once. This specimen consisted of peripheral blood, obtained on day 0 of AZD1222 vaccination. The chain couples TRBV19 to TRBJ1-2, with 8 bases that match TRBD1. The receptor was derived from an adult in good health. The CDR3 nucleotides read TGTGCCAGTAGCCAAACAGGGGGGACCTATGGCTACACCTTC. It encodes CASSQTGGTYGYTF.